The sequence of this T cell receptor (beta chain) was determined in a study of OX40 agonist ivuxolimab in advanced cancers. Whole-study context: Dose-escalation patients had hepatocellular carcinoma, melanoma, renal cell or head and neck cancer. One patient with hepatocellular carcinoma and two with cutaneous melanoma, three in all, had partial responses.

The CDR3 runs to 12 residues. The germline V gene encodes CDR1 MNHEY and CDR2 SMNVEV (reference sequence). The germline V and J ends were trimmed by 5 bases and 0 bases, with 4 bases remaining between them. The protocol was immunoSEQ multiplex PCR, while the TCRdb copy is restricted to in-frame clones and leaves out a portion. The sample yields about 87,000 clones, 75% to 90% seen once. Remarks on this clone: Other DNA variants within this sample encode the same CDR3.

This sample comprised CD4+ or CD8+ T cells sorted from blood, obtained in a trial of the OX40 agonist ivuxolimab. The receptor was derived from an adult with an advanced solid tumor such as melanoma, head and neck, liver or kidney cancer. This sequence joins TRBV27 and TRBJ2-5; no firm D call. Written as DNA, the CDR3 is TGTGCCAGCAGTACAGACCAAGAGACCCAGTACTTC. Its protein product is CASSTDQETQYF.